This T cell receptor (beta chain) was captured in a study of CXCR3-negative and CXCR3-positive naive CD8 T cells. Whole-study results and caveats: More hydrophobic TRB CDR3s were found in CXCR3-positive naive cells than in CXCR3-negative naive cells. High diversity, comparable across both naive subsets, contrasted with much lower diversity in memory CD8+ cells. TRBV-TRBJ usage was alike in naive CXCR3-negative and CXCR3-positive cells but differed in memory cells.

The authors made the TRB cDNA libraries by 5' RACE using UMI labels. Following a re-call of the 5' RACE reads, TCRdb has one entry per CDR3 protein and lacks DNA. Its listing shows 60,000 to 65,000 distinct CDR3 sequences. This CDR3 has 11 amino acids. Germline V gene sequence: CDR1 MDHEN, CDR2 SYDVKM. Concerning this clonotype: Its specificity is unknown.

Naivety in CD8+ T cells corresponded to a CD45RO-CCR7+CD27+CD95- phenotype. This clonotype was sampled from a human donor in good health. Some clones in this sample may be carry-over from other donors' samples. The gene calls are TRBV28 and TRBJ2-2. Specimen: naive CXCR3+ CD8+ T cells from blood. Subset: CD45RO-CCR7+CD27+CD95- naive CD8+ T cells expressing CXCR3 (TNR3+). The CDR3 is CAIEETGELFF.